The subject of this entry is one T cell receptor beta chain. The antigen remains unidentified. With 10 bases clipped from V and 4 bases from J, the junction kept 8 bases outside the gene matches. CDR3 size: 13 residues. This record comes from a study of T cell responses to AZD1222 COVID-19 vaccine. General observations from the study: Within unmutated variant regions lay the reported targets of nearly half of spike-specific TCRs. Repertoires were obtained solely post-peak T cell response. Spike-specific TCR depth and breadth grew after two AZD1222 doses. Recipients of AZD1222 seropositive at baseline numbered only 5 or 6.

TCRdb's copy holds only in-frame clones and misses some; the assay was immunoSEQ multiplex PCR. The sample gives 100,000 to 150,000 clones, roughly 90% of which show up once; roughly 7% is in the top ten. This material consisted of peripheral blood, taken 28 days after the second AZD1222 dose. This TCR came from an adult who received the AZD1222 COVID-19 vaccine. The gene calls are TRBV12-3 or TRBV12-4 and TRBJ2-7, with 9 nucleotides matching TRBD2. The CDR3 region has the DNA TGTGCCACCACCCTAGCGGGGCAGTACGAGCAGTACTTC. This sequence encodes CATTLAGQYEQYF.